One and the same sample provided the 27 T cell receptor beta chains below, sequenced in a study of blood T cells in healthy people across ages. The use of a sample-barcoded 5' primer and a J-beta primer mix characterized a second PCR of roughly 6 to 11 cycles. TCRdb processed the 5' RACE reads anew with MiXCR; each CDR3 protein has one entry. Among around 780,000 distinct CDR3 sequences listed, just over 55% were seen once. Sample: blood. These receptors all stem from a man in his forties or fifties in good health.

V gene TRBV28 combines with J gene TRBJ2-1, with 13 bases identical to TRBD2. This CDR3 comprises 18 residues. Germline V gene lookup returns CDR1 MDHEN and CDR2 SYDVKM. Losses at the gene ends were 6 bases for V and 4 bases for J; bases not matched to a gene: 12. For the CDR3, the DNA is TGTGCCAGCAGGCCCGGGGGACTAGCGGGGCCATATTACAATGAGCAGTTCTTC. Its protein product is CASRPGGLAGPYYNEQFF.

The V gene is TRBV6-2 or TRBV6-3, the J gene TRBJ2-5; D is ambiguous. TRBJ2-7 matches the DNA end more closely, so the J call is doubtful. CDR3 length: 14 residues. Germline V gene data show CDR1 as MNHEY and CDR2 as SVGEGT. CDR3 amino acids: CASSYGGYHYEQYF. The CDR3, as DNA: TGTGCCAGCAGTTACGGCGGCTATCACTACGAGCAGTACTTC.

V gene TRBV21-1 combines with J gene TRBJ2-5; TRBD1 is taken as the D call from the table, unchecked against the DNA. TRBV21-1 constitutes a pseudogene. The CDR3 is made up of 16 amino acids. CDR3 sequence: CASSKLKQGSSETQYF. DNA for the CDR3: TGTGCCAGCAGCAAACTAAAACAGGGGTCTTCAGAGACCCAGTACTTC.

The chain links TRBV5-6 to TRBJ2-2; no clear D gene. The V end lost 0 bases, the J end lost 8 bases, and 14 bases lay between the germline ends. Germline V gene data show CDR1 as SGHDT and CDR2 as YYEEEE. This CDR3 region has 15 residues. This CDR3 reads CASSLETVGPGELFF. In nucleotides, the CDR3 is TGTGCCAGCAGCTTGGAAACGGTCGGACCTGGGGAGCTGTTTTTT.

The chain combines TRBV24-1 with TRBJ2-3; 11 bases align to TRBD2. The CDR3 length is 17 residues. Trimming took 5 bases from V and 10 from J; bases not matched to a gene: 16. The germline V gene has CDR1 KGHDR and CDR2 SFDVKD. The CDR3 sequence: CATSGSGASGGLRSQYF. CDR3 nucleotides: TGTGCCACCAGTGGCTCGGGGGCTAGCGGGGGGCTACGTTCGCAGTATTTT.

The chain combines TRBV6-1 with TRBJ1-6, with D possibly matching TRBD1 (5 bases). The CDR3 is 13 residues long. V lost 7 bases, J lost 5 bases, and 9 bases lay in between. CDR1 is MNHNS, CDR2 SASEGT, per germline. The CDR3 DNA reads TGTGCCAGCAAGGAACAGGATAATTCACCCCTCCACTTT. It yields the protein CASKEQDNSPLHF.

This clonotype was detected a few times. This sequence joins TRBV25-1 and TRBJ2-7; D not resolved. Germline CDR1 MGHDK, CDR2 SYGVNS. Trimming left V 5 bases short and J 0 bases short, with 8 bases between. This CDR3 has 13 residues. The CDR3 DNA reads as TGTGCCAGCAGTCAGGAAATCTCCTACGAGCAGTACTTC. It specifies CASSQEISYEQYF.

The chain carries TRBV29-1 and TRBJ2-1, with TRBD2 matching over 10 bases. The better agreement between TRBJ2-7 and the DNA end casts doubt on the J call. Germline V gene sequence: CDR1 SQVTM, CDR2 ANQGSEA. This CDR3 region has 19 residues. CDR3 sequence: CSVEKLAGLTSGPYNEQYF. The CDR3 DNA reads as TGCAGCGTTGAAAAACTGGCCGGATTGACTAGCGGGCCGTACAATGAGCAGTACTTC.

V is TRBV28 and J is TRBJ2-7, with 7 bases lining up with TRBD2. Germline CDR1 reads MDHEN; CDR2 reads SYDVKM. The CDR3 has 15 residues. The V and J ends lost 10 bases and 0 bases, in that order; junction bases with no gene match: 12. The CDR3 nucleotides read TGTGCCACCCGAGCGGGAAGCCCCTTCTCCTACGAGCAGTACTTC. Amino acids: CATRAGSPFSYEQYF. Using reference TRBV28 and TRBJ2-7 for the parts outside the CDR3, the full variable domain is DVKVTQSSRYLVKRTGEKVFLECVQDMDHENMFWYRQDPGLGLRLIYFSYDVKMKEKGDIPEGYSVSREKKERFSLILESASTNQTSMYLCATRAGSPFSYEQYFGPGTRLTVT.

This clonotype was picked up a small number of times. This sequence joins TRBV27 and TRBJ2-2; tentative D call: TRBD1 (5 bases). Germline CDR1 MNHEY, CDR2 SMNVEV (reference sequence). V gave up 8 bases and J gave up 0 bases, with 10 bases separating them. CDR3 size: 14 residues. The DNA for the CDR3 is TGTGCCAGCTGGACACCCACGAACACCGGGGAGCTGTTTTTT. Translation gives CASWTPTNTGELFF.

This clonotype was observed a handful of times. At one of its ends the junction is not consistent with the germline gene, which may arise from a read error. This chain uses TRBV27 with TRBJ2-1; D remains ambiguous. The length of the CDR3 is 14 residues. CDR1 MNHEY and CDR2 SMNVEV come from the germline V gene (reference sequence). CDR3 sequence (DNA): TGTGCCGGCAGTTTATGGCTGAGTCACAATGAGCAGTTCTTC. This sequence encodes CAGSLWLSHNEQFF.

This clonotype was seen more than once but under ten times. This CDR3 is CSATSLGTGGSLGVLQETQYF. The CDR3, as DNA: TGCAGTGCTACCTCCCTGGGGACAGGGGGCTCCCTGGGGGTTCTCCAAGAGACCCAGTACTTC. The J gene is TRBJ2-5, the V gene TRBV20-1; 12 bases align to TRBD1. CDR1 and CDR2 from the germline V gene are DFQATT and SNEGSKA (reference sequence). The CDR3 is made up of 21 amino acids. With 4 bases clipped from V and 1 base from J, the junction kept 22 bases outside the gene matches.

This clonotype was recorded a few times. CDR3: CASSLEAGTYEQYF. CDR3 nucleotide sequence: TGTGCCAGCAGCTTAGAGGCAGGGACCTACGAGCAGTACTTC. This chain links TRBV11-3 with TRBJ2-7; D possibly corresponds to TRBD1 (5 bases). Germline loops: CDR1 SGHNT, CDR2 YENEEA. Between the trimmed V and J ends, which lost 0 bases and 2 bases, there was a span of 8 bases. The CDR3 contains 14 residues.

In DNA, the CDR3 is TGTGCCAGCAGCTCCAATCGGGACAGTGGAGGGGTTAGCACAGATACGCAGTATTTT. It yields the protein CASSSNRDSGGVSTDTQYF. The genes are TRBV7-3 and TRBJ2-3, with TRBD1 as a possible D gene (7 bases). The CDR3 totals 19 residues. V dropped 4 bases and J dropped 0 bases, with 23 bases sitting between them. Germline V gene lookup returns CDR1 SGHTA and CDR2 FQGTGA.

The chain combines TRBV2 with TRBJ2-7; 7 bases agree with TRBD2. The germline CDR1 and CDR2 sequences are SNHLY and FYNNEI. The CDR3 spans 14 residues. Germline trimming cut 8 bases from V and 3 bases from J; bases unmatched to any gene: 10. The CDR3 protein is CASLLAEGLYEQYF. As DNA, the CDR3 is TGTGCCAGCCTTCTAGCGGAGGGCCTCTACGAGCAGTACTTC.

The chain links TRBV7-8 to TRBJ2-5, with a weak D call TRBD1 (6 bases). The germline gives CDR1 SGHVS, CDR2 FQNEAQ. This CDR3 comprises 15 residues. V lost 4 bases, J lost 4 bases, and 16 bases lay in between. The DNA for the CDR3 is TGTGCCAGCAGCTCACACCCGGGACAACCAGAGACCCAGTACTTC. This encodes CASSSHPGQPETQYF.

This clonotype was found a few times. CDR3: CASSPLQGREGYEQYF. The CDR3 nucleotides are TGTGCCAGCTCACCCCTACAGGGGCGCGAGGGCTACGAGCAGTACTTC. The rearrangement links TRBV18 to TRBJ2-7; 7 positions match TRBD1. Germline trimming cut 3 bases from V and 3 bases from J; bases unmatched to any gene: 11. CDR1 and CDR2 from the germline V gene are KGHSH and LQKENI. CDR3 length: 16 residues.

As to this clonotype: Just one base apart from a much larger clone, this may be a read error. CDR3 nucleotides: TGTGCCACCAGCAGTCGGGCGGTGGAGACCCAGTACTTC. This sequence encodes CATSSRAVETQYF. The genes are TRBV24-1 and TRBJ2-4; D remains unclear. With the DNA end fitting TRBJ2-5 better, the J assignment may be wrong. This CDR3 contains 13 residues. Germline V gene sequence: CDR1 KGHDR, CDR2 SFDVKD.

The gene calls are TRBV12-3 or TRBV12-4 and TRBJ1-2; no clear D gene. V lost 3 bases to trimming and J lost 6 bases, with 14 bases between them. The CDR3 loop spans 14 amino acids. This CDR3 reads CASSLGQPNNGYTF. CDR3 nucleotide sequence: TGTGCCAGCAGTTTGGGCCAACCTAATAATGGCTACACCTTC.

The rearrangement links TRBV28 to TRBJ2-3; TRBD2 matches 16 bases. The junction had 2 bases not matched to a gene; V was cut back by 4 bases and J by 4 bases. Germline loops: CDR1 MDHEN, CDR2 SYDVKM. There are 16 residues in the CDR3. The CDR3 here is CASSYGTSGGADTQYF. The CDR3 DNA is TGTGCCAGCAGTTACGGGACTAGCGGGGGGGCAGATACGCAGTATTTT.

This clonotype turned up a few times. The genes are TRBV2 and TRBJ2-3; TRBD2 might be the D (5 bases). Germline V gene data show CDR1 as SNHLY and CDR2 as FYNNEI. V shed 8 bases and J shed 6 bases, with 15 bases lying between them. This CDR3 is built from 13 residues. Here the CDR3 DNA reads TGTGCCAGCCTCGACGGGGTCAGCGATACGCAGTATTTT. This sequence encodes CASLDGVSDTQYF.

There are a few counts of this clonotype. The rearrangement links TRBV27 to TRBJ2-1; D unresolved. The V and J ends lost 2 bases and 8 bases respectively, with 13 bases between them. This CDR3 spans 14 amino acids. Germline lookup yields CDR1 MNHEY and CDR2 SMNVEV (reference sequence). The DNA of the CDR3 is TGTGCCAGCAGTTTAGATTCGGCGGTCGATGAGCAGTTCTTC. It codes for CASSLDSAVDEQFF.

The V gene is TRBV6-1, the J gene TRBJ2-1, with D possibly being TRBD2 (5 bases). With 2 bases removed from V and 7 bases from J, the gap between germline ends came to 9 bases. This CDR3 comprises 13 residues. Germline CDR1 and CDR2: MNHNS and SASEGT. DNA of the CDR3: TGTGCCAGCAGTGAACGACTACGGAATGAGCAGTTCTTC. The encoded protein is CASSERLRNEQFF.

CDR3: CASSSVERGQETQYF. The CDR3 DNA reads TGCGCCAGCAGCTCGGTAGAGCGGGGTCAAGAGACCCAGTACTTC. The chain joins TRBV5-1 to TRBJ2-7; the match to TRBD2 covers 7 bases. The DNA end is a closer match to TRBJ2-5, so the J assignment may be wrong. The CDR3 contains 15 residues. The germline CDR1 and CDR2 sequences are SGHRS and YFSETQ.

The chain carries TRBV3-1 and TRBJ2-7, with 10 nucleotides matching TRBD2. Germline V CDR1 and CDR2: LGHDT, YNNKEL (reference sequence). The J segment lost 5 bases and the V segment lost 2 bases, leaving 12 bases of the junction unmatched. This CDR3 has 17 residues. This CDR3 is CASSQLPRLAGSNEQYF. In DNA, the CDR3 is TGTGCCAGCAGCCAACTACCCAGACTAGCGGGTTCGAACGAGCAGTACTTC.

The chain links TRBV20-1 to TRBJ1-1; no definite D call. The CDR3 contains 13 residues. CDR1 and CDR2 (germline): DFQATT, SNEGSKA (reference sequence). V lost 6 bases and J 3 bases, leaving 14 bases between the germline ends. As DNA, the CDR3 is TGCAGTGCCACCGCGTGGACCTACACTGAAGCTTTCTTT. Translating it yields CSATAWTYTEAFF.

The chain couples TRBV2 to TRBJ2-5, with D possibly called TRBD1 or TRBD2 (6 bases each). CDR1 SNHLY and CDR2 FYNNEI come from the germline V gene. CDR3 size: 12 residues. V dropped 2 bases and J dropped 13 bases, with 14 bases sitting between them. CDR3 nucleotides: TGTGCCAGCAGTGAAAGGGGGGCTAGCGTGTACTTC. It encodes CASSERGASVYF.